This T cell receptor (beta chain) was identified during a study of response to subunit inactivated influenza vaccine. This CDR3 comprises 13 residues. The germline V gene encodes CDR1 SGHRS and CDR2 YFSETQ. V lost 3 bases, J lost 6 bases, and 3 bases stayed unmatched. Findings and limits, study-wide: It was the authors' suggestion that each seasonal influenza vaccination recruits few new T cells.

MiXCR, applied by TCRdb to the RT-PCR reads, yields one record per CDR3 protein. The table includes more than 550,000 distinct CDR3 sequences, about 12% detected once. As for this clonotype: The target antigen is unknown.

The receptor's source is a man in his fifties or sixties who received an inactivated influenza vaccine. The rearrangement links TRBV5-1 to TRBJ2-1; TRBD2 aligns across 7 bases. Sequenced material: PBMCs from blood, taken on the day of vaccination. This CDR3 is CASSSGLPNEQFF. The CDR3 coding sequence is TGCGCCAGCAGCTCGGGACTACCCAATGAGCAGTTCTTC. The whole variable domain, remainder taken from reference TRBV5-1 and TRBJ2-1, is KAGVTQTPRYLIKTRGQQVTLSCSPISGHRSVSWYQQTPGQGLQFLFEYFSETQRNKGNFPGRFSGRQFSNSRSEMNVSTLELGDSALYLCASSSGLPNEQFFGPGTRLTVL.